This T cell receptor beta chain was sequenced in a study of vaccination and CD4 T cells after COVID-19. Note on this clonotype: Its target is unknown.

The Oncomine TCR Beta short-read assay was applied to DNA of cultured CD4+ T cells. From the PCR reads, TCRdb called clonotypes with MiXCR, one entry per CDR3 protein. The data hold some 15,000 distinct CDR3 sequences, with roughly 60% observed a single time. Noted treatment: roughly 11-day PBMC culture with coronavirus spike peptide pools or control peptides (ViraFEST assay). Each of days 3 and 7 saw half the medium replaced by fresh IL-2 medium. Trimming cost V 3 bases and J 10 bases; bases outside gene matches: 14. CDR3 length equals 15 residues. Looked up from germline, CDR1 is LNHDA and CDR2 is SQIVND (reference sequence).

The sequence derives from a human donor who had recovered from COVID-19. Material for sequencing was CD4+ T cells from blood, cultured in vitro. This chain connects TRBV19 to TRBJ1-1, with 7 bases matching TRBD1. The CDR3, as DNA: TGTGCCAGTAGTATTCGGAGCGGCAGGGGGGGGAGAGCTTTCTTT. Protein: CASSIRSGRGGRAFF.